This T cell receptor (beta chain) was captured by sequencing in a study of cytomegalovirus exposure and HLA in healthy donors. Study conclusions and caveats: The study found most TCR sequences rare, yet found some public TCRs in many donors.

Vbeta (60) and Jbeta (13) primers were used in the PCR. Libraries were prepared by immunoSEQ multiplex PCR; TCRdb keeps only in-frame clonotypes and omits some of them. The data hold fewer than 250,000 clones, with 80% to 90% observed a single time. To note about this clone: What it binds is unknown.

With 0 bases clipped from V and 4 bases from J, the junction kept 4 bases outside the gene matches. Germline-derived CDR1 and CDR2 are SGDLS and YYNGEE. This CDR3 region has 15 residues. V is TRBV9 and J is TRBJ2-1; TRBD2 aligns across 7 bases. This clonotype was obtained from a man younger than 45 in good health and CMV-seronegative. The specimen was PBMCs. In nucleotides, the CDR3 is TGTGCCAGCAGCGTAGCAAGCGGGAAGTACAATGAGCAGTTCTTC. Translating it yields CASSVASGKYNEQFF.